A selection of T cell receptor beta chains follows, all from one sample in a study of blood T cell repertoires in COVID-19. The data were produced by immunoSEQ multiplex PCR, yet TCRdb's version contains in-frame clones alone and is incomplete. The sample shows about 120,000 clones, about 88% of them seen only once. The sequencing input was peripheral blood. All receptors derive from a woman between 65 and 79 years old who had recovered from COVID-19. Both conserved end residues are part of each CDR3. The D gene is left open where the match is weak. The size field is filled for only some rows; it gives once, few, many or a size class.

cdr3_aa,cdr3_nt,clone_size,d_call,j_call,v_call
CASSVGAGNSGNTIYF,TGTGCCAGCAGCGTAGGGGCAGGCAACTCTGGAAACACCATATATTTT,-,-,TRBJ1-3,TRBV9
CASSHPSPSGTYQETQYF,TGCGCCAGCAGCCATCCCTCGCCTAGCGGGACGTACCAAGAGACCCAGTACTTC,-,TRBD2,TRBJ2-5,TRBV5-1
CASSLLQGAPGANVLTF,TGTGCCAGCAGTCTCCTACAGGGGGCGCCCGGGGCCAACGTCCTGACTTTC,-,TRBD1,TRBJ2-6,TRBV2
CASSGGLRISNSPLHF,TGTGCCAGCAGTGGGGGACTGAGGATCTCTAATTCACCCCTCCACTTT,once,-,TRBJ1-6,TRBV28
CASSLGGGLETQYF,TGTGCCAGCAGCTTAGGAGGGGGTCTGGAGACCCAGTACTTC,once,-,TRBJ2-5,TRBV7-9
CASSLVTAREQYF,TGTGCCAGCAGCTTAGTGACAGCCCGGGAGCAGTACTTC,once,-,TRBJ2-7,TRBV7-2
CASIQGGMAKGYTF,TGTGCCAGCATCCAGGGTGGGATGGCCAAGGGCTACACCTTC,-,-,TRBJ1-2,TRBV6-5
CASSAGGRSYNEQFF,TGTGCCAGCAGCGCGGGGGGCCGTTCCTACAATGAGCAGTTCTTC,-,-,TRBJ2-1,TRBV9
CASSLKMIRGANTDTQYF,TGTGCCAGCAGCTTAAAAATGATTCGGGGGGCTAACACAGATACGCAGTATTTT,-,-,TRBJ2-3,TRBV7-2
CASSSPLSGANVLTF,TGTGCCAGCAGTAGCCCCCTCTCTGGGGCCAACGTCCTGACTTTC,-,-,TRBJ2-6,TRBV6-5
CASRRRNTIYF,TGTGCCAGTAGACGGAGGAACACCATATATTTT,-,-,TRBJ1-3,TRBV19